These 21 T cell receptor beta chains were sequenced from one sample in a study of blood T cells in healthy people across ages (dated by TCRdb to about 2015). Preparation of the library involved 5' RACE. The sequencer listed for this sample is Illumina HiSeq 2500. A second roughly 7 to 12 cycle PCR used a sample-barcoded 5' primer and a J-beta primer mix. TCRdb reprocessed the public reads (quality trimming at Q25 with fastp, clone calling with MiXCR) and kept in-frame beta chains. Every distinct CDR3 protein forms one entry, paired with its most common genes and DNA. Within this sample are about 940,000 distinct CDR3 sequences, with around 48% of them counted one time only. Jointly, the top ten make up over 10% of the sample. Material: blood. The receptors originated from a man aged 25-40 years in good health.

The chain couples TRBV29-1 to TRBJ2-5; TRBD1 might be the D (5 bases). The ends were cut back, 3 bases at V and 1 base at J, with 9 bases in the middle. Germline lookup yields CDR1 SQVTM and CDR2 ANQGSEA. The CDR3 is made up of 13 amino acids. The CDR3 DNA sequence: TGCAGCGTTGAGTTCAGGGCCCAAGAGACCCAGTACTTC. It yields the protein CSVEFRAQETQYF.

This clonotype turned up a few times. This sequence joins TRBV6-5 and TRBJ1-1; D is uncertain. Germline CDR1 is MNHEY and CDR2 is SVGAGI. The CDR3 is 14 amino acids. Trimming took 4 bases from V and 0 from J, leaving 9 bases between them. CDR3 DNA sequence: TGTGCCAGCAGTTTTGACCGGATGAACACTGAAGCTTTCTTT. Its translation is CASSFDRMNTEAFF.

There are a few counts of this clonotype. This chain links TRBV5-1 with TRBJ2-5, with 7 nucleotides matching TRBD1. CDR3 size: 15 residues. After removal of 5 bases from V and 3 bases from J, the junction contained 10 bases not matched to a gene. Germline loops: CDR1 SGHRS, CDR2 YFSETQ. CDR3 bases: TGCGCCAGCAGACGAAGGACAGGCCAGGAAGAGACCCAGTACTTC. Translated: CASRRRTGQEETQYF.

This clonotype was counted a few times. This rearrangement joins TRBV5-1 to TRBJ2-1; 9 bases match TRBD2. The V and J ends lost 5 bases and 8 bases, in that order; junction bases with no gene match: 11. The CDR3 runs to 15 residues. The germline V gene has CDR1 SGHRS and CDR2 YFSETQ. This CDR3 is CASSTAGGPADEQFF. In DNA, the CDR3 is TGCGCCAGCAGTACGGCGGGGGGGCCGGCCGATGAGCAGTTCTTC.

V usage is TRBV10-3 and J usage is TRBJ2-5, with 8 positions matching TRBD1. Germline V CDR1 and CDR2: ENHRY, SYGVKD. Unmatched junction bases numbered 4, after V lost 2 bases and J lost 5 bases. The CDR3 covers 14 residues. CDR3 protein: CAISEARQGETQYF. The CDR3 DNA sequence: TGTGCCATCAGTGAGGCGCGACAGGGGGAGACCCAGTACTTC.

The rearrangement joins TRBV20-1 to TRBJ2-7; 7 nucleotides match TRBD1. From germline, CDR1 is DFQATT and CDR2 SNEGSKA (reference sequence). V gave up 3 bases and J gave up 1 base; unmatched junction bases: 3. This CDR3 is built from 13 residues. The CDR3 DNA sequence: TGCAGTGCTAGTACAGGGGCTTCCTACGAGCAGTACTTC. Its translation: CSASTGASYEQYF.

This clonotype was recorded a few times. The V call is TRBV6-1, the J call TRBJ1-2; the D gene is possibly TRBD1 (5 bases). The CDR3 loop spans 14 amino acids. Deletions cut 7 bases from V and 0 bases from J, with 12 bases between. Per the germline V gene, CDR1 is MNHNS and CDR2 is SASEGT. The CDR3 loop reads CASIRGSTNYGYTF. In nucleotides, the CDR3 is TGTGCCAGCATTCGGGGCAGCACTAACTATGGCTACACCTTC.

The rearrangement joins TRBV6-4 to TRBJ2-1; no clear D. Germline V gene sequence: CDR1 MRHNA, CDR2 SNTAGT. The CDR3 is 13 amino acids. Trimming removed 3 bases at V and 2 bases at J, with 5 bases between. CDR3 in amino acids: CASSELPYNEQFF. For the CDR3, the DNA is TGTGCCAGCAGTGAGCTCCCCTACAATGAGCAGTTCTTC.

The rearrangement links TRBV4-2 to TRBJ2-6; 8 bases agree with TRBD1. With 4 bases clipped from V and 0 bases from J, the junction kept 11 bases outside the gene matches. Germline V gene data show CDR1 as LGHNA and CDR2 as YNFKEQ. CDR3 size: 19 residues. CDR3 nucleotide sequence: TGTGCCAGCAGCCGGTATTCAGGGGGCGAAGGCTCTGGGGCCAACGTCCTGACTTTC. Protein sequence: CASSRYSGGEGSGANVLTF.

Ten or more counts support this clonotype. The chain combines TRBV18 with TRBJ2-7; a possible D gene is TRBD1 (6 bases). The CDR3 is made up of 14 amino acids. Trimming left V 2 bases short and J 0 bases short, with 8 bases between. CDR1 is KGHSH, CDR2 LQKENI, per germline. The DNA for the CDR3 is TGTGCCAGCTCACCAGACAGGAGCTCCTACGAGCAGTACTTC. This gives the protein CASSPDRSSYEQYF.

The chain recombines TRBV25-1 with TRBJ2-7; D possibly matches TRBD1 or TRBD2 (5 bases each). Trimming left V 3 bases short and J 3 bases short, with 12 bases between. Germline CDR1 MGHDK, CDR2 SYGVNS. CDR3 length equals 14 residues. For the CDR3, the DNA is TGTGCCAGCAGTGAGGGGGACGGAGGCTACGAGCAGTACTTC. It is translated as CASSEGDGGYEQYF.

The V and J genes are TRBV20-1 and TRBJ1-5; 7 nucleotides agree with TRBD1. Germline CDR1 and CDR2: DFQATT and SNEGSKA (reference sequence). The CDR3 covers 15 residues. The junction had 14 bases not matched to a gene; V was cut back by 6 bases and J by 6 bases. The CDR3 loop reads CSAHSQDRAGQPQHF. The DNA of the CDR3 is TGCAGTGCCCATTCCCAAGACAGGGCGGGTCAGCCCCAGCATTTT.

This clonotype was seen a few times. The CDR3 DNA reads TGTGCCAGCAGTTTCGGGGGGACAGGAGATACGCAGTATTTT. Protein sequence: CASSFGGTGDTQYF. This chain links TRBV12-3 or TRBV12-4 with TRBJ2-3, with D tentatively TRBD1 (8 bases). The CDR3 has 14 amino acids. V lost 3 bases to trimming and J lost 5 bases, with 12 bases between them.

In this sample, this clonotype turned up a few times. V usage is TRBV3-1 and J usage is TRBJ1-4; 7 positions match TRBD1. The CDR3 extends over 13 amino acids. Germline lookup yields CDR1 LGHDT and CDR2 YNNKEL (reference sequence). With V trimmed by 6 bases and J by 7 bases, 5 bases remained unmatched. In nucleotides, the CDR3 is TGTGCCAGCAGGCAATACAGGGGTGAAAAACTGTTTTTT. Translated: CASRQYRGEKLFF.

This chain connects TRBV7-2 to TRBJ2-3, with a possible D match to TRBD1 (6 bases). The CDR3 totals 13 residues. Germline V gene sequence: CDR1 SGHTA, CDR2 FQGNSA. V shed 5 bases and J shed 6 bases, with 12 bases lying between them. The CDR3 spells CASSQQRGDTQYF. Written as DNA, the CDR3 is TGTGCCAGCAGCCAACAGAGGGGGGATACGCAGTATTTT.

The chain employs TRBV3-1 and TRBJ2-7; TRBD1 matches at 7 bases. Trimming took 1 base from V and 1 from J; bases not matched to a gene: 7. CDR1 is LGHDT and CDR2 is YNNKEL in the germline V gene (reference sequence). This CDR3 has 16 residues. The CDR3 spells CASSQGPPGQSYEQYF. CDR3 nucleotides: TGTGCCAGCAGCCAAGGGCCCCCGGGACAGTCCTACGAGCAGTACTTC.

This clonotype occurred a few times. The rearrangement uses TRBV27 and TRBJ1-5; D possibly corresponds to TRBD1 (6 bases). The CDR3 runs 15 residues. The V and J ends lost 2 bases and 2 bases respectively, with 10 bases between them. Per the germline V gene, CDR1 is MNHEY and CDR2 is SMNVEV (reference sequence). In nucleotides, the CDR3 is TGTGCCAGCAGTTTACTCAGGGGCGGCAATCAGCCCCAGCATTTT. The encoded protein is CASSLLRGGNQPQHF.

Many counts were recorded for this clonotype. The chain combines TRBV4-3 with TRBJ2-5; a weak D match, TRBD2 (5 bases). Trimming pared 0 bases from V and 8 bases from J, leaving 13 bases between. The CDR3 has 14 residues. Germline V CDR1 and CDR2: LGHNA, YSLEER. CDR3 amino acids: CASSQDRSDRTQYF. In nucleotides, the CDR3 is TGCGCCAGCAGCCAAGATCGTAGCGATAGAACCCAGTACTTC.

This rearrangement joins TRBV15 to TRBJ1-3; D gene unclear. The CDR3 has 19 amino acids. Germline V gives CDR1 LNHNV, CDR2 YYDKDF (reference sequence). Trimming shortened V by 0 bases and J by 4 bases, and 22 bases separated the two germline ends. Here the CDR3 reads CATSRDSVGYPASGNTIYF. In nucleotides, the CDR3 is TGTGCCACCAGCAGAGATTCGGTTGGGTATCCAGCCTCCGGAAACACCATATATTTT.

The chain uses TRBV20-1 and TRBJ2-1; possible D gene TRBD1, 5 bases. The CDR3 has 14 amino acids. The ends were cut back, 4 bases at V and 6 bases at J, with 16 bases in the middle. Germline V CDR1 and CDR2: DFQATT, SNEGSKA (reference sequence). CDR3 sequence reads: CSATDTFVFNEQFF. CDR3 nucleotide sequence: TGCAGTGCTACGGACACCTTCGTTTTCAATGAGCAGTTCTTC.

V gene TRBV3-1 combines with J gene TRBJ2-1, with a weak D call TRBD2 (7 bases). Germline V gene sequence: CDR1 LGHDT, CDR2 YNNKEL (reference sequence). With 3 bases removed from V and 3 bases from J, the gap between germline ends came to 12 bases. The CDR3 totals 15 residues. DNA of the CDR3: TGTGCCAGCAGCCAGGGGCGGGGGCTCTACAATGAGCAGTTCTTC. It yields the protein CASSQGRGLYNEQFF.